Each of the 21 T cell receptor beta chains below was sequenced from the same sample in a study of blood T cell repertoires in COVID-19. The method was immunoSEQ multiplex PCR; TCRdb's version includes in-frame clones alone and lacks a portion of them. The table has 55,000 to 80,000 clones, 89% seen once. Sample: peripheral blood. These receptors were taken from a man at least 80 years old with acute or convalescent COVID-19.

The V and J genes are TRBV6-5 and TRBJ2-1, with 9 nucleotides matching TRBD2. The CDR3 runs 14 residues. J was trimmed by 4 bases and V by 6 bases; bases with no gene match: 4. CDR1 and CDR2 (germline): MNHEY, SVGAGI. This CDR3 reads CASRSGLAYNEQFF. DNA for the CDR3: TGTGCCAGCAGGTCGGGACTAGCATACAATGAGCAGTTCTTC.

The rearrangement uses TRBV6-5 and TRBJ2-1; TRBD2 aligns across 10 bases. CDR3 length equals 15 residues. Germline CDR1 reads MNHEY; CDR2 reads SVGAGI. J was trimmed by 9 bases and V by 5 bases; bases with no gene match: 10. The CDR3 region has the DNA TGTGCCAGCAGTCCTTTCAGCGGGGGGGCCATTGAGCAGTTCTTC. Translated, it gives CASSPFSGGAIEQFF.

The chain has TRBV30 and TRBJ2-7; weak D call: TRBD2 (5 bases). CDR3 size: 15 residues. Trimming took off 1 base at V and 5 bases at J, with 18 bases between the two ends. Germline CDR1 GTSNPN, CDR2 SVGIG (reference sequence). DNA of the CDR3: TGTGCCTGGAGTGGGTCTCGCACCGGGGAAAACGAGCAGTACTTC. Translating gives CAWSGSRTGENEQYF.

This chain joins TRBV4-1 and TRBJ1-5; 8 positions match TRBD1. This CDR3 spans 15 amino acids. With V trimmed by 1 base and J by 4 bases, 3 bases remained unmatched. Germline CDR1 reads MGHRA; CDR2 reads YSYEKL. CDR3 nucleotide sequence: TGCGCCAGCAGCCAAGCCTACAGGGGGAATCAGCCCCAGCATTTT. Translating it yields CASSQAYRGNQPQHF.

V is TRBV3-1 (or the pseudogene TRBV3-2) and J is TRBJ2-5; a possible D gene is TRBD1 (6 bases). V was trimmed by 1 base and J by 9 bases, leaving 21 bases between them. CDR1 and CDR2 from the germline V gene are LGHDT and YNNKEL (reference sequence). CDR3 size: 16 residues. The CDR3 region is CASSQAGQLLGAAQYF. The CDR3 DNA follows: TGTGCCAGCAGCCAAGCGGGACAACTCTTAGGGGCGGCCCAGTACTTC.

The V and J genes are TRBV9 and TRBJ2-3; 9 bases are a match to TRBD1. There are 15 residues in the CDR3. The V and J ends lost 4 bases and 4 bases, in that order; junction bases with no gene match: 7. Looked up from germline, CDR1 is SGDLS and CDR2 is YYNGEE. CDR3 amino acids: CASSLRQGGSDTQYF. In nucleotides, the CDR3 is TGTGCCAGCAGCCTCAGACAGGGGGGATCAGATACGCAGTATTTT.

The chain's CDR3 is CASSLPGSIYF. CDR3 nucleotides: TGTGCCAGCAGTCTCCCAGGTTCCATATATTTT. The V and J genes are TRBV12-3 or TRBV12-4 and TRBJ1-3; D not certain. This CDR3 region has 11 residues. V lost 5 bases and J lost 11, with 10 bases in between.

The chain is built from TRBV3-1 (or the pseudogene TRBV3-2) and TRBJ2-7; 7 positions agree with TRBD1. The CDR3 extends over 13 amino acids. CDR1 and CDR2 (germline): LGHDT, YNNKEL (reference sequence). Trimming at V came to 4 bases and at J to 2 bases, leaving 2 bases not matched to a gene. The CDR3 spells CASSRDSPYEQYF. In DNA form, the CDR3 reads TGTGCCAGCAGCCGGGACAGCCCCTACGAGCAGTACTTC.

V is TRBV6-5 and J is TRBJ1-1, with D unclear. CDR3 size: 13 residues. Trimming cost V 4 bases and J 5 bases, with 11 bases left between them. The germline V gene has CDR1 MNHEY and CDR2 SVGAGI. The CDR3, as DNA: TGTGCCAGCAGTTCCCGGGTGGTGACTGAAGCTTTCTTT. It specifies CASSSRVVTEAFF.

V usage is TRBV15 and J usage is TRBJ1-5, with TRBD1 matching 9 bases. Germline CDR1 LNHNV, CDR2 YYDKDF (reference sequence). CDR3 length equals 16 residues. Germline trimming cut 3 bases from V and 1 base from J; bases unmatched to any gene: 4. In DNA, the CDR3 is TGTGCCACCAGCAGTAGACAGGGGGGAAGCAATCAGCCCCAGCATTTT. It specifies CATSSRQGGSNQPQHF.

This clone was recorded once. This chain joins TRBV12-3 or TRBV12-4 and TRBJ1-2, with 7 bases that match TRBD1. The length of the CDR3 is 13 residues. The ends lost 3 bases at V and 8 bases at J; junction bases unmatched: 6. CDR3 bases: TGTGCCAGCAGTTTGACAGGGCGGGGCGGCTACACCTTC. Its translation is CASSLTGRGGYTF.

This rearrangement joins TRBV27 to TRBJ1-6, with 10 nucleotides matching TRBD1. Germline V gene lookup returns CDR1 MNHEY and CDR2 SMNVEV (reference sequence). The CDR3 totals 15 residues. J lost 7 bases, V lost 6 bases, and 6 bases had no gene match. The CDR3 region is CASSPWGQGNSPLHF. The CDR3 DNA is TGTGCCAGCAGCCCCTGGGGACAGGGGAATTCACCCCTCCACTTT.

The V and J genes are TRBV12-3 or TRBV12-4 and TRBJ1-1; D is uncertain. V lost 7 bases to trimming and J lost 0 bases, with 9 bases between them. The CDR3 is made up of 13 amino acids. The CDR3 loop is CASTAGLNTEAFF. The CDR3 DNA reads TGTGCCAGCACGGCGGGGTTGAACACTGAAGCTTTCTTT.

V and J are TRBV19 and TRBJ2-2, with a weak D call TRBD2 (5 bases). This CDR3 comprises 13 residues. Trimming took 3 bases from V and 5 from J, leaving 7 bases between them. Germline CDR1 and CDR2: LNHDA and SQIVND (reference sequence). The CDR3 protein is CASSIEGTGELFF. The CDR3 bases are TGTGCCAGTAGTATTGAGGGAACCGGGGAGCTGTTTTTT.

The genes are TRBV13 and TRBJ2-3, with 10 positions matching TRBD1. This CDR3 contains 19 residues. V was clipped by 8 bases and J by 4 bases; unmatched bases: 21. CDR1 is PRHDT and CDR2 is FYEKMQ in the germline V gene (reference sequence). The CDR3 here is CASRIRGKTGGEFADTQYF. The CDR3 DNA reads TGTGCCAGCCGCATTAGGGGAAAGACAGGGGGCGAGTTCGCAGATACGCAGTATTTT.

This chain joins TRBV6-5 and TRBJ2-5; D is ambiguous. The CDR3 length is 12 residues. Germline CDR1 reads MNHEY; CDR2 reads SVGAGI. V lost 8 bases and J lost 2, with 9 bases in between. This CDR3 is CASVGSQETQYF. The CDR3 region has the DNA TGTGCCAGCGTTGGCAGTCAAGAGACCCAGTACTTC.

This clone was counted a single time. V and J are TRBV3-1 (or the pseudogene TRBV3-2) and TRBJ1-1; TRBD1 matches at 9 bases. This CDR3 has 14 residues. J lost 4 bases, V lost 6 bases, and 6 bases had no gene match. The germline V gene encodes CDR1 LGHDT and CDR2 YNNKEL (reference sequence). This chain's CDR3 is CASRETGGSTEAFF. The CDR3 coding sequence is TGTGCCAGCAGGGAGACAGGGGGATCCACTGAAGCTTTCTTT.

The sample holds one count of this clone. The chain uses TRBV11-2 and TRBJ2-3; TRBD2 is a possible D gene (5 bases). The V end lost 1 base, the J end lost 2 bases, and 13 bases lay between the germline ends. The CDR3 covers 16 residues. Germline V lookup: CDR1 SGHAT, CDR2 FQNNGV. Written as DNA, the CDR3 is TGTGCCAGCAGCTTAGGTCGGGGTCTTAACACAGATACGCAGTATTTT. Its protein is CASSLGRGLNTDTQYF.

Remarks on this clone: The sample contains more than one DNA sequence encoding this CDR3. J is TRBJ1-5 and V is TRBV19, with TRBD1 identical over 10 bases. The CDR3 contains 14 residues. CDR1 is LNHDA and CDR2 is SQIVND in the germline V gene (reference sequence). The junction had 5 bases not matched to a gene; V was cut back by 5 bases and J by 7 bases. CDR3: CASSPGQGNQPQHF. For the CDR3, the DNA is TGTGCCAGTAGTCCGGGACAGGGGAACCAGCCCCAGCATTTT.

This chain links TRBV19 with TRBJ1-1; the match to TRBD1 covers 9 bases. The V and J ends lost 6 bases and 5 bases, in that order; junction bases with no gene match: 7. Germline V gene sequence: CDR1 LNHDA, CDR2 SQIVND (reference sequence). This CDR3 spans 14 amino acids. The CDR3 DNA reads as TGTGCCAGTAGGGGGACAGGGCCCAAAACTGAAGCTTTCTTT. This codes for CASRGTGPKTEAFF.

The chain recombines TRBV18 with TRBJ2-1, with 10 bases aligning to TRBD2. The germline gives CDR1 KGHSH, CDR2 LQKENI. The CDR3 is 19 amino acids. V shed 0 bases and J 3 bases; nucleotides not matched to a gene: 11. CDR3 in DNA: TGTGCCAGCTCACCACCCAGGTTTCAGCGGGAGGGTTTCTACAATGAGCAGTTCTTC. Its protein is CASSPPRFQREGFYNEQFF.